This T cell receptor (beta chain) is drawn from a study of T cell responses to AZD1222 COVID-19 vaccine. Germline V gene data show CDR1 as LGHDT and CDR2 as YNNKEL (reference sequence). The J segment lost 5 bases and the V segment lost 2 bases, leaving 11 bases of the junction unmatched. This CDR3 is 18 amino acids long. This clone has just one count. Method: immunoSEQ multiplex PCR; TCRdb's copy keeps in-frame clones and lacks some. Of 150,000 or so clones listed, about nine tenths are singletons. This receptor was obtained from an adult in good health. The chain links TRBV3-1 (or the pseudogene TRBV3-2) to TRBJ2-5; 13 nucleotides match TRBD2. The sequenced sample was peripheral blood, obtained on day 0 of MenACWY control vaccination. The CDR3 loop is CASSQRLAGGGNGETQYF. In DNA, the CDR3 is TGTGCCAGCAGCCAAAGACTAGCGGGGGGCGGAAACGGGGAGACCCAGTACTTC.